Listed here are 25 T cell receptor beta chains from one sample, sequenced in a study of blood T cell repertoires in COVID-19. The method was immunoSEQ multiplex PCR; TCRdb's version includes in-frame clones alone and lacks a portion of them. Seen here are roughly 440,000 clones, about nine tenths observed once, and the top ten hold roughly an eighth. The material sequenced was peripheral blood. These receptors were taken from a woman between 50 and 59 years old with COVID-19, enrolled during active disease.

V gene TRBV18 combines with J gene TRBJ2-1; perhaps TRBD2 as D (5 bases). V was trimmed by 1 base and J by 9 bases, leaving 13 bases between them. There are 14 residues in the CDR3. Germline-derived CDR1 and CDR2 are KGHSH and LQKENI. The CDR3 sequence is CASSPLDDRGEQFF. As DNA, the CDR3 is TGTGCCAGCTCACCACTAGACGACCGGGGTGAGCAGTTCTTC. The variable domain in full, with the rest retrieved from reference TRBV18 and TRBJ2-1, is NAGVMQNPRHLVRRRGQEARLRCSPMKGHSHVYWYRQLPEEGLKFMVYLQKENIIDESGMPKERFSAEFPKEGPSILRIQQVVRGDSAAYFCASSPLDDRGEQFFGPGTRLTVL.

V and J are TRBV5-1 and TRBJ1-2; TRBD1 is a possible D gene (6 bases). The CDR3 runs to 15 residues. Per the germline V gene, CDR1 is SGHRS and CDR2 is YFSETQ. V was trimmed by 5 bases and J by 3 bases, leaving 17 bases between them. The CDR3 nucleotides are TGCGCCAGCAGGCCGGGACAAACCCCTCACTATGGCTACACCTTC. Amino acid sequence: CASRPGQTPHYGYTF.

The DNA of the CDR3 is TGTGCCAGCAGCCTATCCCACGGGACAGGGGGGAACACTGAAGCTTTCTTT. As protein: CASSLSHGTGGNTEAFF. The rearrangement uses TRBV9 and TRBJ1-1; TRBD1 matches at 11 bases. Germline CDR1 reads SGDLS; CDR2 reads YYNGEE. J lost 1 base, V lost 4 bases, and 9 bases had no gene match. The CDR3 runs 17 residues.

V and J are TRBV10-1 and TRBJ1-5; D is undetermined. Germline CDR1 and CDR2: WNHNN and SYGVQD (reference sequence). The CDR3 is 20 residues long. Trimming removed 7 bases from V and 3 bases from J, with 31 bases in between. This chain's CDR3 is CASTPTCHKTPPNLNQPQHF. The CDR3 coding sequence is TGCGCCAGCACGCCGACATGCCATAAGACACCCCCGAACCTCAATCAGCCCCAGCATTTT.

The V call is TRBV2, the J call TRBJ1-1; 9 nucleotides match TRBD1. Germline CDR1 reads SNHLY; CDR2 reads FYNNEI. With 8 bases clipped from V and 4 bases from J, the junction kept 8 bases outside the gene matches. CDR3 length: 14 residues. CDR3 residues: CASGPRTGVTEAFF. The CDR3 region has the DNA TGTGCCAGCGGACCTCGGACAGGGGTCACTGAAGCTTTCTTT.

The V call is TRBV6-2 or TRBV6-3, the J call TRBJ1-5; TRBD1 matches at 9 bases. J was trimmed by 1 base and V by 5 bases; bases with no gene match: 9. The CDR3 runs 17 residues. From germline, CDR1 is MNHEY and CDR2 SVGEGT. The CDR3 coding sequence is TGTGCCAGCAGTCGCTGGACAGGGGCACGGAGCAATCAGCCCCAGCATTTT. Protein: CASSRWTGARSNQPQHF.

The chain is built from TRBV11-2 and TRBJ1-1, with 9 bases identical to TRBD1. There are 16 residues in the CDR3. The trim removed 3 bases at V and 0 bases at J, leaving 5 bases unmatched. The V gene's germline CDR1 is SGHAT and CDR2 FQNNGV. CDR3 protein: CASSFTGGLVNTEAFF. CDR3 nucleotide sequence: TGTGCCAGCAGCTTTACAGGGGGCTTAGTGAACACTGAAGCTTTCTTT.

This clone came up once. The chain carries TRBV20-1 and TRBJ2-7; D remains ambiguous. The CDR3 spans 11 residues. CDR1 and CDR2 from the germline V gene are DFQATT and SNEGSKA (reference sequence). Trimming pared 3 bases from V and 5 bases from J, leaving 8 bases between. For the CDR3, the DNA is TGCAGTGCTAGCTGGGCCCACGAGCAGTACTTC. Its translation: CSASWAHEQYF.

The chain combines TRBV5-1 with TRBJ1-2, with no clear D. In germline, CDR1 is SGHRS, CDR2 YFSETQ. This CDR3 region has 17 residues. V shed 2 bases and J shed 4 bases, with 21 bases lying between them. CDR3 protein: CASSLYEGGMMSYGYTF. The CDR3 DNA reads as TGCGCCAGCAGCTTATATGAGGGTGGAATGATGTCCTATGGCTACACCTTC.

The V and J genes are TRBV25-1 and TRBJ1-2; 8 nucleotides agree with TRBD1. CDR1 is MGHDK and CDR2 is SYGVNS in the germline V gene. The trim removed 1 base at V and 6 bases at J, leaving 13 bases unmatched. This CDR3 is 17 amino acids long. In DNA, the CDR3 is TGTGCCAGCAGTGAATTTGCTGTTAGGGCAGGGGGCAATGGCTACACCTTC. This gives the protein CASSEFAVRAGGNGYTF.

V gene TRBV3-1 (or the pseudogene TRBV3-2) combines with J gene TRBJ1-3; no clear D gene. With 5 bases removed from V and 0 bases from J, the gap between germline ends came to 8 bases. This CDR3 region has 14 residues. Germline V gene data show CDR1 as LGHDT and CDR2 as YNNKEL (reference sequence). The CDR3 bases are TGTGCCAGCAGCGCGGGTCCCTCTGGAAACACCATATATTTT. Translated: CASSAGPSGNTIYF.

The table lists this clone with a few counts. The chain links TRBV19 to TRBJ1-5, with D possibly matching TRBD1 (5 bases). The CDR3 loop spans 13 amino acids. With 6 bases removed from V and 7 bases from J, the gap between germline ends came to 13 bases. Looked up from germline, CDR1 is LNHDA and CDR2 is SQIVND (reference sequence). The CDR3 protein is CASRRGGDQPQHF. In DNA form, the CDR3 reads TGTGCCAGTAGGAGGGGAGGGGACCAGCCCCAGCATTTT.

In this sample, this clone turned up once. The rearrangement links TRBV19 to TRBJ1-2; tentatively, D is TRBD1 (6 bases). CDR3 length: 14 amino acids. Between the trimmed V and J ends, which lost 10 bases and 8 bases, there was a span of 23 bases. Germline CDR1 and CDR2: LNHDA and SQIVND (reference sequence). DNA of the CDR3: TGTGCCACCTCTCCCGGTGGGGGGGCCAGGGGCTACACCTTC. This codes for CATSPGGGARGYTF.

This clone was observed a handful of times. The CDR3 is CASSQPSELAGGNEQFF. The CDR3 region has the DNA TGTGCCAGCAGCCAGCCCTCCGAGCTAGCGGGGGGGAATGAGCAGTTCTTC. This chain uses TRBV4-2 with TRBJ2-1, with 12 bases that match TRBD2. V was pared by 3 bases and J by 7 bases, with 10 bases of the junction left unmatched. Germline lookup yields CDR1 LGHNA and CDR2 YNFKEQ. There are 17 residues in the CDR3.

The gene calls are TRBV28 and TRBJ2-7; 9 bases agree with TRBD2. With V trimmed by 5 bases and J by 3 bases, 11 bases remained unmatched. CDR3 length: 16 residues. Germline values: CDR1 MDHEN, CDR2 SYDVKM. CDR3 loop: CASSPTSGRYLYEQYF. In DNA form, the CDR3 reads TGTGCCAGCAGTCCTACTAGCGGGCGATACCTCTACGAGCAGTACTTC.

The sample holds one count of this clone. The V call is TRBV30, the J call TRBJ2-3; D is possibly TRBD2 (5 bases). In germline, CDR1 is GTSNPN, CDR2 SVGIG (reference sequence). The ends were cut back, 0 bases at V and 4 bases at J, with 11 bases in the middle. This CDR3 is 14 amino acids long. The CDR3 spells CAWSVRGFADTQYF. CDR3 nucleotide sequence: TGTGCCTGGAGTGTACGAGGGTTTGCAGATACGCAGTATTTT.

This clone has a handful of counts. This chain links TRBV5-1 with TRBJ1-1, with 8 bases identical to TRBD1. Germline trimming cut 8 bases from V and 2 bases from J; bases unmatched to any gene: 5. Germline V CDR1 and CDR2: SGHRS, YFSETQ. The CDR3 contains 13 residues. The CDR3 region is CASRTGPNTEAFF. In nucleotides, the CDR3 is TGCGCCAGTAGGACAGGGCCTAACACTGAAGCTTTCTTT.

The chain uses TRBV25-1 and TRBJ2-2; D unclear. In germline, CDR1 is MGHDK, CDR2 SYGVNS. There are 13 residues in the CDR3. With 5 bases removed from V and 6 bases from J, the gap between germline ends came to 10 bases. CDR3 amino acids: CASSKGVAGELFF. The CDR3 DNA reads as TGTGCCAGCAGTAAAGGAGTGGCCGGGGAGCTGTTTTTT.

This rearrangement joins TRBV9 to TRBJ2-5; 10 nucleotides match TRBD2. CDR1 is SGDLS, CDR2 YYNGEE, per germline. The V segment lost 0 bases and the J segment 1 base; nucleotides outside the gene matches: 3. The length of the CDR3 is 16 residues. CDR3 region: CASSVEVAGGQETQYF. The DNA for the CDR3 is TGTGCCAGCAGCGTAGAGGTAGCGGGGGGCCAAGAGACCCAGTACTTC.

The CDR3 loop is CASSFGDRDDNEQFF. The CDR3 coding sequence is TGTGCCAGCAGCTTCGGGGACAGAGACGACAATGAGCAGTTCTTC. The chain has TRBV7-9 and TRBJ2-1; TRBD1 aligns across 7 bases. The length of the CDR3 is 15 residues. Germline V gene sequence: CDR1 SEHNR, CDR2 FQNEAQ (reference sequence). Germline trimming cut 3 bases from V and 5 bases from J; bases unmatched to any gene: 7.

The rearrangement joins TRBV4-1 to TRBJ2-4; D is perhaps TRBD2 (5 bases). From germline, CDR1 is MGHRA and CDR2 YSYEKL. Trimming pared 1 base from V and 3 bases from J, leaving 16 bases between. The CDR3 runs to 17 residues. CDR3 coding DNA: TGCGCCAGCAGCCAAGGGACCCCGACGGGGAACAAAAACATTCAGTACTTC. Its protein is CASSQGTPTGNKNIQYF.

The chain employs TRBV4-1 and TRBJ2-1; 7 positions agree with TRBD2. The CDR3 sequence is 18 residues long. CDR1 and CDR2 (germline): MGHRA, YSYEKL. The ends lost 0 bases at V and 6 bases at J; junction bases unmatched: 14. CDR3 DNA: TGCGCCAGCAGCCAAGAATCTCAGGCAGCGGGGCATTTCAATGAGCAGTTCTTC. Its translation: CASSQESQAAGHFNEQFF.

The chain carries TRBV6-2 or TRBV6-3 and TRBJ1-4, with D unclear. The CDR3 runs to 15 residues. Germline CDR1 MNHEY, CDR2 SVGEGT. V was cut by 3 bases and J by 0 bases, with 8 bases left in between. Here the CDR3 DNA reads TGTGCCAGCAGTTATAGCAAAACAACTAATGAAAAACTGTTTTTT. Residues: CASSYSKTTNEKLFF.

CDR3 protein: CASSNLAGGTHEQYF. CDR3 sequence (DNA): TGCGCCAGCAGCAACTTAGCGGGGGGGACCCACGAGCAGTACTTC. The V and J genes are TRBV4-1 and TRBJ2-7; 11 positions match TRBD2. CDR1 is MGHRA, CDR2 YSYEKL, per germline. The CDR3 runs to 15 residues. V trimming: 5 bases; J trimming: 5 bases; junction bases outside the gene matches: 8.

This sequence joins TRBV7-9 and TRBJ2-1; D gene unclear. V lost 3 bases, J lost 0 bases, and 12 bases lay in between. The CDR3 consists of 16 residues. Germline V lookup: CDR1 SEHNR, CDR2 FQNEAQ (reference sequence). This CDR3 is CASSFTPSSSYNEQFF. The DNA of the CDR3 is TGTGCCAGCAGCTTTACCCCATCGAGCTCCTACAATGAGCAGTTCTTC.